A selection of T cell receptor beta chains follows, all from one sample in a study of T cells after yellow fever vaccination. TCRdb re-analysed the 5' RACE reads in MiXCR, keeping a single row per CDR3 protein. The sample carries 450,000 to 550,000 distinct CDR3 sequences, 21% recorded once. The sequenced sample was PBMCs, obtained roughly 20 days after the first yellow fever vaccination. The receptor source for this set is a man aged 18-30 years who received the YFV17D yellow fever vaccine. Both conserved end residues are part of each CDR3.

v_call	j_call	cdr3_aa
TRBV12-3/TRBV12-4	TRBJ1-5	CASSLGRDIYQPQHF
TRBV20-1	TRBJ2-2	CSVRDLRGPGELFF
TRBV7-9	TRBJ2-3	CASTFPGPGTTDTQYF
TRBV12-3/TRBV12-4	TRBJ1-1	CASSRGPGSTEAFF
TRBV27	TRBJ1-5	CASSLWGAANQPQHF
TRBV27	TRBJ1-2	CASSLSGAANYGYTF
TRBV6-2/TRBV6-3	TRBJ2-5	CASSDRLAGGQETQYF
TRBV4-3	TRBJ1-1	CASSPSGRTNTEAFF
TRBV15	TRBJ2-4	CATSRDNGAKNIQYF
TRBV20-1	TRBJ2-7	CSARRVAYEQYF
TRBV9	TRBJ2-7	CASSVDGGGVELYF
TRBV6-2/TRBV6-3	TRBJ2-7	CASEQQGRGYEQYF
TRBV18	TRBJ2-4	CASSRGTVGAKNIQYF
TRBV7-9	TRBJ1-6	CASSSNRGTRNSPLHF
TRBV5-1	TRBJ2-2	CASSWGTGGIGELFF
TRBV28	TRBJ1-1	CASTTGGPLQAFF
TRBV19	TRBJ2-1	CASSYGGASNEQFF
TRBV7-6	TRBJ2-6	CASSNPYRAGANVLTF
TRBV2	TRBJ1-1	CASSEIRQGNTEAFF
TRBV27	TRBJ2-7	CASSPRTAYEQYF
TRBV25-1	TRBJ1-1	CASSVNYGGRNTEAFF
TRBV29-1	TRBJ2-5	CSARRGSSLETQYF
TRBV6-1	TRBJ1-6	CASSETNNSPLHF
TRBV29-1	TRBJ2-5	CSVEFSGNGAAETQYF
TRBV12-3/TRBV12-4	TRBJ2-3	CASTPYRERGTDTQYF
TRBV3-1	TRBJ1-1	CASSPETVNTEAFF
TRBV5-6	TRBJ2-5	CASSLGQGWETQYF
TRBV2	TRBJ1-1	CASKRTENTEAFF
TRBV11-2	TRBJ2-3	CASSLVRGVSTDTQYF
TRBV28	TRBJ2-1	CASSLGYAYNEQFF
TRBV7-9	TRBJ2-5	CASSLNRGLETQYF
TRBV19	TRBJ2-7	CASSRGGAYYEQYF
TRBV4-2	TRBJ1-1	CASSISPRAEGTEAFF
TRBV7-9	TRBJ2-7	CASSSDSEQYF
TRBV12-3/TRBV12-4	TRBJ1-1	CASSRAQRDRTEAFF
TRBV3-1	TRBJ1-6	CASSQGPPTASGSPLHF
TRBV7-2	TRBJ2-2	CASSLVWANTGELFF
TRBV27	TRBJ2-3	CASSLRAGRDQDTQYF
TRBV4-3	TRBJ1-4	CASSQGRRLIEKLFF
TRBV6-2/TRBV6-3	TRBJ2-1	CASSYDGTNNEQFF
TRBV5-6	TRBJ2-3	CASSWWGGGGTDTQYF
TRBV18	TRBJ1-1	CASSLVLTEAFF
TRBV20-1	TRBJ2-2	CSALAGGNAGELFF
TRBV27	TRBJ1-2	CASSSVRDYGYTF
TRBV13	TRBJ2-7	CASSLELGEQYF
TRBV24-1	TRBJ2-2	CATSDHENRGETGELFF
TRBV24-1	TRBJ2-3	CATSGTFGQGVADTQYF
TRBV3-1	TRBJ2-3	CASSQARADLTDTQYF
TRBV20-1	TRBJ2-1	CSASLNEQFF
TRBV7-2	TRBJ1-6	CASSLATGLGSPLHF
TRBV7-3	TRBJ2-2	CASSMEGYTGELFF
TRBV5-5	TRBJ1-1	CASSLSSTGIVEAFF
TRBV5-4	TRBJ1-5	CASSLRGQLEQHF
TRBV9	TRBJ2-3	CASSVTEDSTDTQYF
TRBV14	TRBJ2-7	CASSQSVRTYEQYF